This T cell receptor (beta chain) was obtained from a study of blood T cell repertoires in COVID-19. As for the study in general: Specimens from acute and convalescent COVID-19 originated in the United States, Italy and Spain. PBMCs, B-cell-depleted T cells, or T cells were the source of the cDNA or gDNA that made up the material.

In the original analysis: Cell counts per sample came from amplifying reference gene primers. Assay: immunoSEQ multiplex PCR; the TCRdb copy retains only in-frame clones and omits some. V, J and clone size are taken as reported in that table, and D and trimming were inferred from the DNA itself. The table has about 44,000 clones, roughly 90% seen once. V lost 0 bases and J lost 2, with 3 bases in between. CDR1 is SGDLS, CDR2 YYNGEE, per germline. The CDR3 is made up of 13 amino acids. There are a few counts of this clone. The sample was peripheral blood. The rearrangement joins TRBV9 to TRBJ1-5, with unresolved D. The source of this sequence is a woman aged 80 or older in a cohort sampled during active or convalescent COVID-19. CDR3 region: CASSVAGNQPQHF. The CDR3 nucleotides are TGTGCCAGCAGCGTAGCTGGCAATCAGCCCCAGCATTTT. The entire variable domain, with the rest obtained from reference TRBV9 and TRBJ1-5, is as follows: DSGVTQTPKHLITATGQRVTLRCSPRSGDLSVYWYQQSLDQGLQFLIQYYNGEERAKGNILERFSAQQFPDLHSELNLSSLELGDSALYFCASSVAGNQPQHFGDGTRLSIL.